This is a list of T cell receptor beta chains from one sample in a study of identical twins. TCRdb reprocessed the 5' RACE reads with MiXCR, giving one entry per CDR3 protein. The sample yields some 500,000 distinct CDR3 sequences, around 20% seen once. The sample also formed part of further work on T cells expressing NK-cell markers.

What was sequenced was CD4+ T cells sorted from blood. The receptors were gathered from a woman aged 18-29 years in good health. The CDR3 runs from the conserved cysteine through the conserved F or W. Fields, in order: J gene, V gene, clone size, D gene, CDR3 DNA, CDR3 protein. The D gene is left open where the match is weak. Size is stated for part of the rows, as once, few or many counts, or as a class when the clone is expanded.

J gene: TRBJ2-1; V gene: TRBV3-1; clone size: .; D gene: .; CDR3 DNA: TGTGCCAGCAGCGAAAGTTATGTCGGTGAGCAGTTCTTC; CDR3 protein: CASSESYVGEQFF
J gene: TRBJ2-3; V gene: TRBV27; clone size: .; D gene: .; CDR3 DNA: TGTGCCAGCAACCAACTAGCTCTTAGCACAGATACGCAGTATTTT; CDR3 protein: CASNQLALSTDTQYF
J gene: TRBJ1-1; V gene: TRBV11-3; clone size: .; D gene: .; CDR3 DNA: TGTGCCAGCAGCTCCGGGGGCTCCGGCACTGAAGCTTTCTTT; CDR3 protein: CASSSGGSGTEAFF
J gene: TRBJ2-1; V gene: TRBV18; clone size: .; D gene: .; CDR3 DNA: TGTGCCAGCTCACCAGTCCGGGTTGGGACCTACAATGAGCAGTTCTTC; CDR3 protein: CASSPVRVGTYNEQFF
J gene: TRBJ2-7; V gene: TRBV11-1; clone size: .; D gene: TRBD2; CDR3 DNA: TGTGCCAGCAGCTCCCCGACCGGGACTAGCGGGGGATATTACGAGCAGTACTTC; CDR3 protein: CASSSPTGTSGGYYEQYF
J gene: TRBJ2-1; V gene: TRBV5-1; clone size: .; D gene: .; CDR3 DNA: TGCGCCAGCAGGAGAGGAGGTCGGGCTAATGAGCAGTTCTTC; CDR3 protein: CASRRGGRANEQFF
J gene: TRBJ1-1; V gene: TRBV6-5; clone size: .; D gene: TRBD1; CDR3 DNA: TGTGCCAGCAGTTTCACCGGGACAGGACTGAACACTGAAGCTTTCTTT; CDR3 protein: CASSFTGTGLNTEAFF
J gene: TRBJ1-5; V gene: TRBV6-2/TRBV6-3; clone size: once; D gene: .; CDR3 DNA: TGTGCCAGCAGTCCCGGGGGGTATAGCAATCAGCCCCAGCATTTT; CDR3 protein: CASSPGGYSNQPQHF
J gene: TRBJ2-3; V gene: TRBV11-1; clone size: .; D gene: .; CDR3 DNA: TGTGCCAGCAGCTTAGAGATCGGAGGGATGGCAGATACGCAGTATTTT; CDR3 protein: CASSLEIGGMADTQYF
J gene: TRBJ2-7; V gene: TRBV5-1; clone size: .; D gene: TRBD2; CDR3 DNA: TGCGCCAGCAGCTCTAGCGGGCGAGACGAGCAGTACTTC; CDR3 protein: CASSSSGRDEQYF
J gene: TRBJ2-3; V gene: TRBV10-3; clone size: .; D gene: TRBD2; CDR3 DNA: TGTGCCATCGGGCCGGGACTAGCGGGGGGGGCAGATACGCAGTATTTT; CDR3 protein: CAIGPGLAGGADTQYF
J gene: TRBJ1-1; V gene: TRBV7-2; clone size: many; D gene: .; CDR3 DNA: TGTGCCAGCAGCCCGGGGGGCGCGAGGACTGAAGCTTTCTTT; CDR3 protein: CASSPGGARTEAFF
J gene: TRBJ2-5; V gene: TRBV18; clone size: few; D gene: TRBD2; CDR3 DNA: TGTGCCAGCTCATTTGGACTAGTCGAGACCCAGTACTTC; CDR3 protein: CASSFGLVETQYF
J gene: TRBJ2-3; V gene: TRBV9; clone size: few; D gene: .; CDR3 DNA: TGTGCCAGCAGCGTAAAGAGGACGGCCACAGATACGCAGTATTTT; CDR3 protein: CASSVKRTATDTQYF
J gene: TRBJ2-3; V gene: TRBV24-1; clone size: many; D gene: .; CDR3 DNA: TGTGCCACCAGTGGCCAGAACACAGATACGCAGTATTTT; CDR3 protein: CATSGQNTDTQYF
J gene: TRBJ1-2; V gene: TRBV10-3; clone size: many; D gene: TRBD1; CDR3 DNA: TGTGCCATCAGTGGGGGACAGGGAAACTATGGCTACACCTTC; CDR3 protein: CAISGGQGNYGYTF
J gene: TRBJ1-5; V gene: TRBV12-3/TRBV12-4; clone size: few; D gene: TRBD1; CDR3 DNA: TGTGCCAGCACCAATAGGGGGCCTCGGAGTTATCAGCCCCAGCATTTT; CDR3 protein: CASTNRGPRSYQPQHF
J gene: TRBJ2-7; V gene: TRBV6-6; clone size: .; D gene: .; CDR3 DNA: TGTGCCAGCAGCCCCTCTGGCACGGAGCAGTACTTC; CDR3 protein: CASSPSGTEQYF
J gene: TRBJ2-1; V gene: TRBV7-3; clone size: .; D gene: .; CDR3 DNA: TGTGCCAGCAGCTTAAGTGGGGGAAACAATGAGCAGTTCTTC; CDR3 protein: CASSLSGGNNEQFF
J gene: TRBJ2-7; V gene: TRBV15; clone size: .; D gene: .; CDR3 DNA: TGTGCCACCAGCAGATCGTTAAGCTCCTACGAGCAGTACTTC; CDR3 protein: CATSRSLSSYEQYF
J gene: TRBJ2-2; V gene: TRBV29-1; clone size: few; D gene: TRBD2; CDR3 DNA: TGCAGCGGTTGGACTAGCGGGGCCGGGGAGCTGTTTTTT; CDR3 protein: CSGWTSGAGELFF
J gene: TRBJ2-3; V gene: TRBV4-1; clone size: .; D gene: .; CDR3 DNA: TGCGCCAGCAGCCAAGATGTACCGGGTCCAGATACGCAGTATTTT; CDR3 protein: CASSQDVPGPDTQYF
J gene: TRBJ2-7; V gene: TRBV14; clone size: .; D gene: .; CDR3 DNA: TGTGCCAGCAGCCAAGTGGGGAGCCTCCGCGAGCAGTACTTC; CDR3 protein: CASSQVGSLREQYF